This is a list of T cell receptor beta chains from one sample in a study of shared clonotypes between healthy human individuals. The protocol was immunoSEQ multiplex PCR, while the TCRdb copy is restricted to in-frame clones and leaves out a portion. Of about 500,000 clones in the sample, roughly three quarters are singletons; the top ten hold more than 10%. Sequences were obtained from PBMCs. The receptors derive from a woman aged 40 to 50 in good health. Some clones in this sample may be carry-over from other donors' samples. Each CDR3 is given with its conserved first and last residue. Fields, in order: J gene, V gene, CDR3 length, CDR3 protein.

>TRBJ1-2|TRBV5-4|16
CASSLAMEGTNYGYTF
>TRBJ2-1|TRBV27|15
CASSLAGGSITEQFF
>TRBJ2-7|TRBV5-4|15
CASSLAIGTAYEQYF
>TRBJ2-3|TRBV7-3|14
CASSPGLAGDTQYF
>TRBJ1-1|TRBV29-1|13
CSGARVLDTEAFF
>TRBJ1-2|TRBV28|13
CASSPPGVVGYTF
>TRBJ2-7|TRBV5-6|15
CASSFAPGQGYEQYF
>TRBJ2-7|TRBV7-9|14
CASSFSGLSYEQYF
>TRBJ2-2|TRBV27|13
CASSERGTGELFF
>TRBJ1-2|TRBV7-9|13
CASSLEPPGGYTF
>TRBJ2-7|TRBV4-1|15
CASSLGPAGSYEQYF
>TRBJ2-7|TRBV5-1|17
CASSPNPLGQGVYEQYF
>TRBJ1-2|TRBV28|13
CASSPRRNYGYTF
>TRBJ1-1|TRBV6-1|15
CASTGLQAGGTEAFF
>TRBJ2-7|TRBV27|16
CASRKTRDRVFYEQYF
>TRBJ1-5|TRBV18|16
CASSPSPTGGGQPQHF
>TRBJ1-2|TRBV6-1|13
CASSEIGSYGYTF
>TRBJ2-7|TRBV30|14
CAWSVLGAQDEQYF
>TRBJ1-4|TRBV5-1|15
CASSLDAGLNEKLFF
>TRBJ1-1|TRBV5-1|14
CASSPFDPNTEAFF
>TRBJ2-2|TRBV7-9|13
CASSSSDYGELFF
>TRBJ2-2|TRBV11-2|13
CASSSENTGELFF
>TRBJ1-2|TRBV28|15
CASSPFDRVGHGYTF
>TRBJ2-5|TRBV5-4|14
CASSPGTHQETQYF
>TRBJ1-2|TRBV6-6|12
CASSARMGGYTF
>TRBJ2-2|TRBV6-4|13
CASSALPLGELFF
>TRBJ1-3|TRBV4-3|16
CASSQAPGSLGNTIYF
>TRBJ1-2|TRBV30|12
CAWSVGGYGYTF
>TRBJ2-7|TRBV5-5|13
CASGTSGRHEQYF
>TRBJ2-7|TRBV5-4|13
CASSQGGYYEQYF
>TRBJ2-7|TRBV7-9|14
CASREGQGPYEQYF
>TRBJ2-5|TRBV2|15
CASSLRVVRGETQYF
>TRBJ2-2|TRBV19|14
CASIGRTNTGELFF
>TRBJ1-5|TRBV5-1|14
CASSLGTGELPQHF
>TRBJ2-3|TRBV5-1|15
CASSGIGSSTDTQYF
>TRBJ2-1|TRBV29-1|12
CSVEGGPHEQFF
>TRBJ2-3|TRBV27|20
CASSFLGTSGRSSSTDTQYF
>TRBJ2-7|TRBV18|15
CASSPRTSGSYEQYF
>TRBJ1-2|TRBV5-1|16
CASSLETVPTNYGYTF
>TRBJ1-2|TRBV18|14
CASSPSENVYGYTF
>TRBJ2-1|TRBV4-1|15
CASSDRDGDVDEQFF
>TRBJ2-3|TRBV6-4|17
CASSESPAGDPTDTQYF
>TRBJ2-3|TRBV27|14
CASSLTGGIDTQYF
>TRBJ2-1|TRBV30|20
CAWGWALYREREASYNEQFF
>TRBJ2-1|TRBV1|15
CTSSQGAYLYNEQFF
>TRBJ1-2|TRBV7-9|12
CASSLAGYGYTF
>TRBJ2-3|TRBV16|17
CASSQFRTGGPTDTQYF
>TRBJ2-3|TRBV18|16
CASSPRQEVSTDTQYF